The source of this T cell receptor beta chain is a study of regulatory T cells after allogeneic stem cell transplantation (dated by TCRdb to between 2017 and 2018). About the investigation overall: Patients were grouped by whether acute graft-versus-host disease developed within 100 days after stem cell transplantation. Conventional CD4+ T cells defined as CD4+CD25+/-CD127+ were also sorted and TCR-sequenced for comparison in the study. The regulatory T-cell TCR repertoire after allogeneic stem cell transplantation was compared between patients with and without acute graft-versus-host disease. Fluorescence-activated cell sorting was used to isolate CD4+CD25+CD127- regulatory T cells from patient PBMCs. Study-level results and caveats: Compared with patients who had graft-versus-host disease, patients without the disease had a regulatory T-cell TCR repertoire that was more focused and less diverse. No regulatory T-cell clones were found to be shared by all patients, and no significant correlation was observed between sorted cell numbers and the inverse Simpson index. Because the patient sample size was small, the findings needed to be validated in a larger cohort. Whether or not patients had graft-versus-host disease, conventional CD4+ T-cell repertoire diversity showed no significant difference. In non-GvHD patients, the top 10 regulatory T-cell clones took up a significantly larger share of the repertoire, which suggests expansion of presumably allo-specific protective clones.

The CDR3 region is 14 residues in length, termini included. The read is trimmed to its CDR3 DNA, 42 bases read in frame from base 1. CDR1 and CDR2, per the germline V gene, are SQVTM and ANQGSEA. Trimming costs V 6 bases and J 3 bases, and their ends lie 14 bases apart. What the time point label conveys for this sample: 30 days after allogeneic hematopoietic stem cell transplantation. At 30 days after allogeneic hematopoietic stem cell transplantation, peripheral blood mononuclear cells were collected from the patients. Instrument on record: Illumina MiSeq. The SMARTer RACE cDNA Amplification kit was used to reverse transcribe the RNA, and the TCR beta CDR3 region was then amplified. The RNeasy Mini Kit was used to extract RNA from the sorted cells. Illumina paired-end sequencing was applied to the TCR beta amplicons. The published analysis was carried out like this. MiXCR, VDJtools and the tcR R package were the tools used to analyze the TCR repertoire. The inverse Simpson index was used to quantify diversity, and clones were categorized as rare, small, medium or expanded according to repertoire proportion. The public sequencing data were trimmed at Q25 with fastp and processed into clonotypes with MiXCR by TCRdb, which kept only in-frame beta chains. Every entry covers one CDR3 protein and lists the most common genes and DNA from its rows. TCRdb, not the original authors, processed these V and J calls. This sample comprises thousands of distinct CDR3 sequences, about 96% of them detected only once. Together, the top ten hold 40% of the sample.

Concerning this clonotype: Which antigen it targets is not known. The final CDR3 position lacks the conserved phenylalanine or tryptophan, pointing to a likely read error.

The V gene is TRBV29-1 and the J gene is TRBJ2-2; 6 matching bases give a weak D call of TRBD2. Sequencing was performed on sorted CD4+ T cells from blood (whether regulatory or conventional is not recorded), taken 30 days after allogeneic stem cell transplant. This sequence was found in a human patient who had an allogeneic stem cell transplant, so the T cells may come from the graft donor. The CDR3 amino acid sequence is: CSVLPRGDTGELFV. The sequenced DNA: TGCAGCGTCCTCCCGCGCGGGGACACCGGGGAGCTGTTTGTT.